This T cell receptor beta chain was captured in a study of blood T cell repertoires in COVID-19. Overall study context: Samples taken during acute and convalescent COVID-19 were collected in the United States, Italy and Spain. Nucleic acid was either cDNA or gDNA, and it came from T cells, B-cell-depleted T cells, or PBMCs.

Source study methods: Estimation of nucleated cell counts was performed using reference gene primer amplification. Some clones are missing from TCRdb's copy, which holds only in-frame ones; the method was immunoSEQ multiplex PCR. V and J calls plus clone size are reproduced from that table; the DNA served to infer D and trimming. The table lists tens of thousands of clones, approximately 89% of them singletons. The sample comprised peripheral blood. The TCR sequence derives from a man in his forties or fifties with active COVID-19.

The CDR3 sequence is CASSQQQTTVSTDTQYF. The CDR3 nucleotides are TGCGCCAGCAGCCAACAACAGACCACGGTTAGCACAGATACGCAGTATTTT. The rearrangement uses TRBV4-1 and TRBJ2-3; D ambiguous. This CDR3 contains 17 residues. V was clipped by 2 bases and J by 0 bases, with 15 bases between them. Germline V gives CDR1 MGHRA, CDR2 YSYEKL.